This TCR beta chain was observed in a study of blood T cell repertoires in COVID-19. Study context: From the United States, Italy and Spain came samples of acute and convalescent COVID-19.

TCRdb's copy holds only in-frame clones and misses some; the assay was immunoSEQ multiplex PCR. The repertoire holds hundreds of thousands of clones, with roughly 82% as singletons. This CDR3 spans 13 amino acids. Trimming cost V 5 bases and J 1 base, with 8 bases left between them. In germline, CDR1 is SGHRS, CDR2 YFSETQ. The chain carries TRBV5-1 and TRBJ2-3; D is possibly TRBD1 (5 bases). The sequence came from an older woman with acute or convalescent COVID-19. The sample taken for sequencing was peripheral blood. CDR3 residues: CASRQDRTDTQYF. In DNA form, the CDR3 reads TGCGCCAGCAGACAGGACCGCACAGATACGCAGTATTTT.